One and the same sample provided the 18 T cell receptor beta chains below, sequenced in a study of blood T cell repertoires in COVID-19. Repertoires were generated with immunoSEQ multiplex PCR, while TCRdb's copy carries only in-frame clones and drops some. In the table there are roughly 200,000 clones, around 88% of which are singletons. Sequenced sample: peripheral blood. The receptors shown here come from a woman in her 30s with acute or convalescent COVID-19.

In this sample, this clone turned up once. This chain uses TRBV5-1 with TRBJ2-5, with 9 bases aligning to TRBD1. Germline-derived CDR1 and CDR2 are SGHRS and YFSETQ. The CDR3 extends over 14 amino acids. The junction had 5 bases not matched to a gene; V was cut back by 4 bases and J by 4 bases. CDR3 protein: CASSAGTGRETQYF. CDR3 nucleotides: TGCGCCAGCAGCGCTGGGACAGGGCGAGAGACCCAGTACTTC. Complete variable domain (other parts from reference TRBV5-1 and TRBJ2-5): KAGVTQTPRYLIKTRGQQVTLSCSPISGHRSVSWYQQTPGQGLQFLFEYFSETQRNKGNFPGRFSGRQFSNSRSEMNVSTLELGDSALYLCASSAGTGRETQYFGPGTRLLVL.

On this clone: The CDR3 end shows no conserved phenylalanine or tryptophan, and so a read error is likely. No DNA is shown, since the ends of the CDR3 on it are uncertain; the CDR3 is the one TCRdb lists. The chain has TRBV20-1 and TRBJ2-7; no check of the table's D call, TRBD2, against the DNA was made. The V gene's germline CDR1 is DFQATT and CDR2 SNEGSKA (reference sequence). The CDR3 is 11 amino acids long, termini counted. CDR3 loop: CSARGNGDQVS.

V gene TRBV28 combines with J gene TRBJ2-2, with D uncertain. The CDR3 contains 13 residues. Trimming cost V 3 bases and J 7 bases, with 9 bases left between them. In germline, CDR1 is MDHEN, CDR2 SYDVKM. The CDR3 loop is CASSFRPGGELFF. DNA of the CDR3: TGTGCCAGCAGTTTCAGGCCCGGCGGGGAGCTGTTTTTT.

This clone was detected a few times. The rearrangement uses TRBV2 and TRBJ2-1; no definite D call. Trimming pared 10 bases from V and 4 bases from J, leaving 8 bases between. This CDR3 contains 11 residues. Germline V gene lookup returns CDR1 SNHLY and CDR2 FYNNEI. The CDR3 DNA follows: TGTGCCACGAGCGTATACAATGAGCAGTTCTTC. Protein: CATSVYNEQFF.

The CDR3 is CAILSQREGDTQYF. As DNA, the CDR3 is TGTGCCATCTTATCCCAGCGGGAGGGTGATACGCAGTATTTT. The rearrangement joins TRBV10-3 to TRBJ2-3, with 10 bases matching TRBD2. This CDR3 region has 14 residues. Germline CDR1 ENHRY, CDR2 SYGVKD. V lost 8 bases and J lost 6; bases outside the gene matches: 8.

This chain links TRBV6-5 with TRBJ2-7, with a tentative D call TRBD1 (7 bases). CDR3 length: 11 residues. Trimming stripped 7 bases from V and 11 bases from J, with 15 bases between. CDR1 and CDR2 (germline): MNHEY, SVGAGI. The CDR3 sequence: CASTQGGDEYF. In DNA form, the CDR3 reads TGTGCCAGCACTCAGGGGGGAGATGAGTACTTC.

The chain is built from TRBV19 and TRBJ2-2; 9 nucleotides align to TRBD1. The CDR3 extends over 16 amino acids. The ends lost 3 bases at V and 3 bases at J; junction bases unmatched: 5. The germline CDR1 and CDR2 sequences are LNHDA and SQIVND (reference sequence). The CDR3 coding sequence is TGTGCCAGTAGTATCACGGGGGACAGGGACACCGGGGAGCTGTTTTTT. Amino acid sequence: CASSITGDRDTGELFF.

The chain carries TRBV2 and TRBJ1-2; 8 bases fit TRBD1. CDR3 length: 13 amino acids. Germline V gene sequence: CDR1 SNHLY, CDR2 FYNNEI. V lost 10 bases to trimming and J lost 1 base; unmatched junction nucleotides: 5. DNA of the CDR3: TGTGCCACCAGACAGGGGTTTAACTATGGCTACACCTTC. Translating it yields CATRQGFNYGYTF.

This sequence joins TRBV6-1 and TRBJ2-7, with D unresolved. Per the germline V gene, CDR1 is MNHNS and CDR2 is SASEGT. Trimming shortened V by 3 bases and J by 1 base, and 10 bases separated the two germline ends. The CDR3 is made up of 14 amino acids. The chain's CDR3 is CASSEMRGSYEQYF. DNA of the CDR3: TGTGCCAGCAGTGAGATGAGAGGTTCCTACGAGCAGTACTTC.

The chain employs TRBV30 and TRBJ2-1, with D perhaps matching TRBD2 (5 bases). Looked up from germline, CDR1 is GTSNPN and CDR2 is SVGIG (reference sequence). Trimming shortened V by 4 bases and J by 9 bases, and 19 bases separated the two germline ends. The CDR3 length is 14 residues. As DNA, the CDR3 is TGTGCCTGGAATTACGGGGATGGGGTGGGTGAGCAGTTCTTC. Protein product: CAWNYGDGVGEQFF.

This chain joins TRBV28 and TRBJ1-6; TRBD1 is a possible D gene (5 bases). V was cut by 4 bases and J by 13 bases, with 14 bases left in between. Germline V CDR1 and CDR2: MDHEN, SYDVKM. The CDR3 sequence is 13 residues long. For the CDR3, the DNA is TGTGCCAGCAGTTCAGGGTCCCCGATGCCCCTCCACTTT. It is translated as CASSSGSPMPLHF.

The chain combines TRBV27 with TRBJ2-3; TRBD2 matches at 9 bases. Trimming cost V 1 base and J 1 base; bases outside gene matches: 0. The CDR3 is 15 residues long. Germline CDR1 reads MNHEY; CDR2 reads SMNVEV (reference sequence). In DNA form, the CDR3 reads TGTGCCAGCAGTTTATTAGCGGGGGGCACAGATACGCAGTATTTT. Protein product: CASSLLAGGTDTQYF.

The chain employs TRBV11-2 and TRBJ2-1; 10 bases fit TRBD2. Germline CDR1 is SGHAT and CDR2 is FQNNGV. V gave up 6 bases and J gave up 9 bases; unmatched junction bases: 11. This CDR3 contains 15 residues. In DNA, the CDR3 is TGTGCCAGCAGTCTCACGTCCCTAGCGGGAGTTGAGCAGTTCTTC. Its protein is CASSLTSLAGVEQFF.

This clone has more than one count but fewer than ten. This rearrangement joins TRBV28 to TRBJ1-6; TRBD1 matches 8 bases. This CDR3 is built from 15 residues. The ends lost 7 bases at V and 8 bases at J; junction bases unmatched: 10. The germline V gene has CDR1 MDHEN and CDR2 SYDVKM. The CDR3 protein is CASTPRTGHYSPLHF. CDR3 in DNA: TGTGCCAGCACCCCAAGGACAGGGCACTATTCACCCCTCCACTTT.

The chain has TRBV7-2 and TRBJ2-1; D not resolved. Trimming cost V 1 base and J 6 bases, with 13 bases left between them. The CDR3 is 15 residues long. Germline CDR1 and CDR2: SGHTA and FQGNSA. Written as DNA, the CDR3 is TGTGCCAGCAGCTTAGATCCGGGTCCGATCAATGAGCAGTTCTTC. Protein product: CASSLDPGPINEQFF.

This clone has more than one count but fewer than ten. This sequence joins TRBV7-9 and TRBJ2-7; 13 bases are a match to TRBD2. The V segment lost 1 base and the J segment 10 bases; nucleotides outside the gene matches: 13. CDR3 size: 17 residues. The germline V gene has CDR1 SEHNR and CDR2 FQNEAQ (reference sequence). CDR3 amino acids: CASSLGLAGGLLVRQYF. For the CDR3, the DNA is TGTGCCAGCAGCTTAGGACTAGCGGGAGGACTCTTGGTAAGACAGTACTTC.

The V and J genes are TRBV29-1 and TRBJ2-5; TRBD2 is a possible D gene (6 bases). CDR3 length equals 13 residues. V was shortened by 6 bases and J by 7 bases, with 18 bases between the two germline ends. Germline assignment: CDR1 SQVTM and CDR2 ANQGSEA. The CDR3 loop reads CSVCPGPEGTQYF. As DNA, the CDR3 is TGCAGCGTATGCCCTGGACCGGAGGGGACCCAGTACTTC. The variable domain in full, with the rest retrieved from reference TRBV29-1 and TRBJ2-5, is SAVISQKPSRDICQRGTSLTIQCQVDSQVTMMFWYRQQPGQSLTLIATANQGSEATYESGFVIDKFPISRPNLTFSTLTVSNMSPEDSSIYLCSVCPGPEGTQYFGPGTRLLVL.

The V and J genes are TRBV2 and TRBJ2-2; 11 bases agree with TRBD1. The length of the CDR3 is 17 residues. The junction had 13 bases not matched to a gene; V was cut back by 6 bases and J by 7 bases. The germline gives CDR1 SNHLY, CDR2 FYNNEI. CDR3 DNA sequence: TGTGCCAGCAGCACCGGCGGGACAGGGGGAAGTGGCGGGGAGCTGTTTTTT. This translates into CASSTGGTGGSGGELFF. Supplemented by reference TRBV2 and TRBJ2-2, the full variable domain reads EPEVTQTPSHQVTQMGQEVILRCVPISNHLYFYWYRQILGQKVEFLVSFYNNEISEKSEIFDDQFSVERPDGSNFTLKIRSTKLEDSAMYFCASSTGGTGGSGGELFFGEGSRLTVL.